The clone carrying this TCR beta chain was seen only a few times. V trimming: 1 base; J trimming: 7 bases; junction bases outside the gene matches: 10. Germline CDR1 is SNHLY and CDR2 is FYNNEI. This CDR3 has 16 residues. From cryopreserved PBMCs came about 2 micrograms of genomic DNA used for TCR beta libraries. The entry originates in a study of cytotoxic CD8 clonotypes in ibrutinib-treated CLL. Measured with immunoSEQ multiplex PCR; TCRdb has only the in-frame clones, and not every one. The data contain about 300,000 clones, roughly four fifths of them singletons. The rearrangement joins TRBV2 to TRBJ2-3; 8 nucleotides align to TRBD2. The receptor was isolated from a human donor with chronic lymphocytic leukemia. Material: PBMCs, obtained at disease progression, from a patient treated with ibrutinib. The CDR3 sequence is CASSEVGAGGWNTQYF. In DNA form, the CDR3 reads TGTGCCAGCAGTGAAGTAGGGGCGGGGGGATGGAATACGCAGTATTTT. The whole variable domain, filled in from reference TRBV2 and TRBJ2-3, reads EPEVTQTPSHQVTQMGQEVILRCVPISNHLYFYWYRQILGQKVEFLVSFYNNEISEKSEIFDDQFSVERPDGSNFTLKIRSTKLEDSAMYFCASSEVGAGGWNTQYFGPGTRLTVL.